This TCR beta chain was retrieved from a study of T-cell memory formation after mild COVID-19 (dated by TCRdb to about 2021). Broadly, across the study: Most TCR sequence clusters were specific to one of the two donors. Two young, previously healthy adult volunteers made up the cohort, one male and one female. T-cell clones expanding and contracting after mild COVID-19 in a couple of donors were tracked by longitudinal TCRalpha and TCRbeta repertoire sequencing. General conclusions and limits of the study: SARS-CoV-2 specificity was not confirmed for the second-wave clones peaking on day 37. Contracting CD4+ clones were located mainly in the CM and EM memory subsets, whereas CD8+ clones were found to be enriched in EMRA. The study covered only a couple of mild cases, and larger cohorts including severe cases with pre-infection samples were considered necessary. Some responding clones were detected in pre-infection memory, suggesting pre-existing cross-reactive memory T cells joined the SARS-CoV-2 response. From day 15 to 85, contracting clones showed balanced CD4/CD8 phenotypes, whereas a second wave of clones that expanded from day 15 to 37 leaned towards CD4+.

As regards this clonotype: Its antigen remains undetermined. One base away there is no much larger clone; base qualities are not given.

Ficoll-Paque density gradient centrifugation was the method used to isolate PBMCs. For sequencing, an Illumina NovaSeq 6000 was employed. TCRalpha and TCRbeta cDNA libraries were built by 5'RACE with constant-segment primers, adding sample barcodes and unique molecular identifiers. Trizol reagent was used to extract RNA from every sample. Library amplification was performed in two PCR steps, and a second sample barcode and Illumina TruSeq adapters were introduced in the second step. Libraries were sequenced on an Illumina NovaSeq with 2 x 150 bp paired-end reads. In the source study's methods: Demultiplexing of reads and collapsing into UMI-guided consensus sequences were performed with migec v1.2.7. Using mixcr v2.1.11, the UMI consensuses were aligned to TRA and TRB V and J templates and assembled into clonotypes. Expanded or contracted clonotypes were those called significant by both edgeR and NoisET, with noise models trained on biological replicates. For edgeR calls, the cutoffs were a false discovery rate-adjusted p below 0.01 and a log2 fold-change threshold of 1. As an exploratory analysis of dynamics, max-normalized trajectories of the 1000 most abundant clonotypes were examined by PCA with hierarchical clustering. Separately sequenced CD4+ and CD8+ repertoires were used to assign the CD4 or CD8 phenotype of responding clones. TCRdb took the public reads, trimmed them with fastp at Q25, ran MiXCR for clone calling and kept in-frame beta chains. Rows are unified per CDR3 protein, each entry keeping the most common DNA and genes. TCRdb, not the original authors, processed these V and J calls. The sample includes roughly 200,000 distinct CDR3 sequences, with around 16% observed a single time. The biggest ten clones account for just over 2% of the sample.

Via the germline V gene, CDR1 is MNHNS and CDR2 SASEGT. V and J lose 4 bases and 1 base, and a span of 8 bases separates them. The CDR3 goes from the cysteine to the phenylalanine over 14 residues. CDR3 DNA is the only sequence kept; it has 42 bases, read in frame from the first base. This sequence originates from an adult woman who had mild COVID-19 (a few samples of this study predate the infection). The sample titles of this study are shuffled in the database, so cell type and time point are left out; the donor was told from shared clones. The chain links TRBV6-1 with TRBJ1-5; the D segment cannot be called with confidence. The material sequenced was PBMCs or a T cell subset sorted from them (not recorded which). The DNA sequence reads TGTGCCAGCAGTGCCCTCCCGAGCAATCAGCCCCAGCATTTT. Translated, this is CASSALPSNQPQHF.